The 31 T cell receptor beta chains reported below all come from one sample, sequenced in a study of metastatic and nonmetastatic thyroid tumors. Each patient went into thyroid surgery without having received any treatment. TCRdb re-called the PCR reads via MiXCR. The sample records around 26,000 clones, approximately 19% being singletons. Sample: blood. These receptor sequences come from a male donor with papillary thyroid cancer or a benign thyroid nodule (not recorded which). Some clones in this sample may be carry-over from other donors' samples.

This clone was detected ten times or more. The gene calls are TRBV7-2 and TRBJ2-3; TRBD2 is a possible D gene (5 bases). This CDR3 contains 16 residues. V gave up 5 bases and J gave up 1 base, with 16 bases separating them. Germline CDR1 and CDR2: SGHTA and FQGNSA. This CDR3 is CASSIGVPLGTDTQYF. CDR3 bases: TGTGCCAGCAGCATCGGGGTTCCCCTAGGCACAGATACGCAGTATTTT.

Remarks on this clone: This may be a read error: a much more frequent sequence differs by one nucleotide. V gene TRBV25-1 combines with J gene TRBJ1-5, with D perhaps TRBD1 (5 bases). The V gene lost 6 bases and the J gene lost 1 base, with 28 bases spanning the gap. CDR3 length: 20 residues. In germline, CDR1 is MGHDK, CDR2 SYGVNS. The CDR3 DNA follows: TGTGCCAGCAGCCCCGTTTGGGTGGGGCGCGTGATCACCAGCAATCAGCCCCAGCATTTT. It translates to CASSPVWVGRVITSNQPQHF.

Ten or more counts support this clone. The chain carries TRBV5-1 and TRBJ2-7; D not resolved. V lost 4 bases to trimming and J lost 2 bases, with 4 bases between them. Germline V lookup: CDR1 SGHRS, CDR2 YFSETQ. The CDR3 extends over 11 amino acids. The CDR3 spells CASSGPYEQYF. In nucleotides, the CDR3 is TGCGCCAGCAGCGGCCCCTACGAGCAGTACTTC.

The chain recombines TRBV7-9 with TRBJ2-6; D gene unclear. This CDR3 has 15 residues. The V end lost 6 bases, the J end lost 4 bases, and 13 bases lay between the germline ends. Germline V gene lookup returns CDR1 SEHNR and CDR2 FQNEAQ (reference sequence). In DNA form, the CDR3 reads TGTGCCAGCAGTTACCTTCGTGGCGGGGCCAACGTCCTGACTTTC. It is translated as CASSYLRGGANVLTF.

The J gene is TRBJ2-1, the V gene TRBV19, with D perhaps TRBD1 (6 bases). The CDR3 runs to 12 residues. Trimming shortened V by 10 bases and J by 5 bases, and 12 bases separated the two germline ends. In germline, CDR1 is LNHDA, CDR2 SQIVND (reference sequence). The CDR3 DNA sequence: TGTGCCACCTTTAACAGGGACAATGAGCAGTTCTTC. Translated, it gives CATFNRDNEQFF.

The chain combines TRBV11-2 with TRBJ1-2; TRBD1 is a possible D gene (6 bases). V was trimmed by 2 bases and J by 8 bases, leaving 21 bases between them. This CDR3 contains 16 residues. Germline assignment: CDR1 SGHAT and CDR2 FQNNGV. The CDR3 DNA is TGTGCCAGCAGCTTAACCCTCGTCGAACAGGGAGGGGGCTACACCTTC. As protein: CASSLTLVEQGGGYTF.

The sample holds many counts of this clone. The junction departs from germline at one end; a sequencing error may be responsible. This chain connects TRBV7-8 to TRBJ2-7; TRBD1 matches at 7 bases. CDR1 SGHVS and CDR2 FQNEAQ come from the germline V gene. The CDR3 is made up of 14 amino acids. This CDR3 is CVSSSWTGDYEQYF. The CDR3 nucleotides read TGTGTCAGCAGCTCGTGGACAGGAGACTACGAGCAGTACTTC.

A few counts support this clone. The CDR3 sequence is CASSSDAAKTEAFF. For the CDR3, the DNA is TGTGCCAGCAGTTCCGACGCAGCAAAAACTGAAGCTTTCTTT. The chain is built from TRBV6-1 and TRBJ1-1, with D unresolved. The V and J ends lost 5 bases and 5 bases respectively, with 15 bases between them. The CDR3 has 14 residues. Per germline, CDR1 MNHNS and CDR2 SASEGT.

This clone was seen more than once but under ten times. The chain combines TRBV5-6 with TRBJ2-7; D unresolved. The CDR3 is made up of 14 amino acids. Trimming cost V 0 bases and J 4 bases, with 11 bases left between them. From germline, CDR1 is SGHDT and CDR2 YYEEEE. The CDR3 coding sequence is TGTGCCAGCAGCTTGGCCGAAGACGAATACGAGCAGTACTTC. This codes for CASSLAEDEYEQYF.

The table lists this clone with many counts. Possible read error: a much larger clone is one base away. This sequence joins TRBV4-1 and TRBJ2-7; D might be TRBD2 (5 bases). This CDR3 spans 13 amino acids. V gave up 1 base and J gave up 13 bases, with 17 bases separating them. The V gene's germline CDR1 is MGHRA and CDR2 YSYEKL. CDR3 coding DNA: TGCGCCAGCAGCCAAGCTCTAGCCTCCCTGAGTTACTTC. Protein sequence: CASSQALASLSYF.

CDR3 region: CASTIGGTNYGYTF. CDR3 coding DNA: TGTGCCAGCACCATAGGAGGGACAAACTATGGCTACACCTTC. This rearrangement joins TRBV28 to TRBJ1-2; D may be TRBD1 (6 bases). The length of the CDR3 is 14 residues. The germline V gene encodes CDR1 MDHEN and CDR2 SYDVKM. V was pared by 7 bases and J by 2 bases, with 14 bases between.

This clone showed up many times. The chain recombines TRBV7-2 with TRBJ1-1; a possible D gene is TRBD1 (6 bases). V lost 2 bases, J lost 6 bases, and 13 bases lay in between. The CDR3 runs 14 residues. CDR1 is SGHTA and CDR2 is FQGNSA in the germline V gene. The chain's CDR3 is CASSLSAWTAEAFF. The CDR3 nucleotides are TGTGCCAGCAGCTTATCGGCCTGGACAGCTGAAGCTTTCTTT.

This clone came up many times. The CDR3 nucleotides are TGTGCCAGCAGCCATGAGGGGCTTTTGGATTCACCCCTCCACTTT. As protein: CASSHEGLLDSPLHF. The chain is built from TRBV3-1 and TRBJ1-6; D may be TRBD1 (5 bases). V was clipped by 3 bases and J by 8 bases, with 14 bases between them. This CDR3 contains 15 residues. Germline V gives CDR1 LGHDT, CDR2 YNNKEL (reference sequence).

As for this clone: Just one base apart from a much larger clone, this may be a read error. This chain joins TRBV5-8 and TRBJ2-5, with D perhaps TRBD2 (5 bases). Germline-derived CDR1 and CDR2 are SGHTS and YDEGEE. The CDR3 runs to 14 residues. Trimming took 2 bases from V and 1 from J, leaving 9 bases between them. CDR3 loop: CASSFGRGQETQYF. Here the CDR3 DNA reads TGTGCCAGCAGCTTCGGACGGGGCCAAGAGACCCAGTACTTC. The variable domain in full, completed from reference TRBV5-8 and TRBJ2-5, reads EAGVTQSPTHLIKTRGQQATLRCSPISGHTSVYWYQQALGLGLQFLLWYDEGEERNRGNFPPRFSGRQFPNYSSELNVNALELEDSALYLCASSFGRGQETQYFGPGTRLLVL.

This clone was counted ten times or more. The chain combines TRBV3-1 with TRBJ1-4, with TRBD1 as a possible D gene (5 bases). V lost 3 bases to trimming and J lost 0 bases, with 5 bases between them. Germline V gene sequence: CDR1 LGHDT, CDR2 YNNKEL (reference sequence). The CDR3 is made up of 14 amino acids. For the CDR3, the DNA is TGTGCCAGCAGCCAGACAGCAACTAATGAAAAACTGTTTTTT. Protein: CASSQTATNEKLFF.

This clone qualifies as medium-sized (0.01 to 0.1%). The CDR3 here is CASSSRGVDEQYF. CDR3 DNA: TGCGCCAGCAGCAGCAGGGGCGTGGACGAGCAGTACTTC. V and J are TRBV5-1 and TRBJ2-7, with a weak D call TRBD1 (6 bases). Germline CDR1 is SGHRS and CDR2 is YFSETQ. The V end was cut by 4 bases, the J end by 5 bases, with 13 bases between. The CDR3 runs 13 residues.

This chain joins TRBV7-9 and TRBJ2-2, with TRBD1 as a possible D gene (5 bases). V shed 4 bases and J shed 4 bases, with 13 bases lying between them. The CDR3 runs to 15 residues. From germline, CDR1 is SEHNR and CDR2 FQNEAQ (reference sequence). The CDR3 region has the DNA TGTGCCAGCAGCTGGGGCGAGGAAGCCACCGGGGAGCTGTTTTTT. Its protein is CASSWGEEATGELFF.

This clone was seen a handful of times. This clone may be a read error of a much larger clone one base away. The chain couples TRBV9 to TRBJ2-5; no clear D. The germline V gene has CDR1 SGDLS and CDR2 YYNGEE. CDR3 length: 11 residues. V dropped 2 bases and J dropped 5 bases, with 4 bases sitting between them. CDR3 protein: CASSVCETQYF. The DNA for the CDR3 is TGTGCCAGCAGCGTCTGCGAGACCCAGTACTTC.

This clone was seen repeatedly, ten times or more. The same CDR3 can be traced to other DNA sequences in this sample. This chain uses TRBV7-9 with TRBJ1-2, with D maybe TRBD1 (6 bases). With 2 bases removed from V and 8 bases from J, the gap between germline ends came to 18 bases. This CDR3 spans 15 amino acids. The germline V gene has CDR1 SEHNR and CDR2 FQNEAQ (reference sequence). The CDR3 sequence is CASSLPLTGRYGYTF. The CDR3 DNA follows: TGTGCCAGCAGCTTACCCCTTACAGGGAGGTACGGCTACACCTTC.

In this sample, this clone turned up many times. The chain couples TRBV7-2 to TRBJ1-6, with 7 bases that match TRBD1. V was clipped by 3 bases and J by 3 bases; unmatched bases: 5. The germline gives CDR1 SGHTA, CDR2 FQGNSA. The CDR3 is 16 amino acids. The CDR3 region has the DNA TGTGCCAGCAGCTTGGGGACAGCAATCTATAATTCACCCCTCCACTTT. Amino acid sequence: CASSLGTAIYNSPLHF.

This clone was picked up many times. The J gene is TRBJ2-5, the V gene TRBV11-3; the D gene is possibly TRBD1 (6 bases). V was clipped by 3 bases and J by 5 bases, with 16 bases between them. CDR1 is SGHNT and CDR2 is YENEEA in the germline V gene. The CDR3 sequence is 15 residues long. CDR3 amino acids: CASSFRGHPGETQYF. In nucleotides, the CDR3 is TGTGCCAGCAGCTTCAGGGGCCACCCTGGGGAGACCCAGTACTTC.

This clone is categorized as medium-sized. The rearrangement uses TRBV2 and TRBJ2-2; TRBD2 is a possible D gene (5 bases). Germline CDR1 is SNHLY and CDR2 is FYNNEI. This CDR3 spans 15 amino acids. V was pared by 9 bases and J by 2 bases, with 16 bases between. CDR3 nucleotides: TGTGCCAGTGGAAAGCGGTCCAAAAACACCGGGGAGCTGTTTTTT. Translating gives CASGKRSKNTGELFF. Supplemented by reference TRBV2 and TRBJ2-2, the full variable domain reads EPEVTQTPSHQVTQMGQEVILRCVPISNHLYFYWYRQILGQKVEFLVSFYNNEISEKSEIFDDQFSVERPDGSNFTLKIRSTKLEDSAMYFCASGKRSKNTGELFFGEGSRLTVL.

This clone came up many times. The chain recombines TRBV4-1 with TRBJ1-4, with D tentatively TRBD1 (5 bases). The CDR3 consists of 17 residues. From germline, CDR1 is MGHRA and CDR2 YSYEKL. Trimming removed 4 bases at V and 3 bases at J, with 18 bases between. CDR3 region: CASSPFSNGGPNEKLFF. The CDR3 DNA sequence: TGCGCCAGCAGCCCTTTTTCAAATGGGGGTCCTAATGAAAAACTGTTTTTT.

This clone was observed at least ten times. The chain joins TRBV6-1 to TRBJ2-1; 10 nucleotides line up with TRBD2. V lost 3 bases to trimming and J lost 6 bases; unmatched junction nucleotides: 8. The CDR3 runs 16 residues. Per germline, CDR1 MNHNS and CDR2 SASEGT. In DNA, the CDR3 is TGTGCCAGCAGTGAGTATCTAGCGGGGGATTGCAATGAGCAGTTCTTC. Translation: CASSEYLAGDCNEQFF.

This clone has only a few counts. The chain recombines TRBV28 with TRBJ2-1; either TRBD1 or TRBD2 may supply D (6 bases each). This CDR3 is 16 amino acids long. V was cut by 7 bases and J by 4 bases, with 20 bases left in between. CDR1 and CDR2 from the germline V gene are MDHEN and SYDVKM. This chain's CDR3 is CASTPGGGAPYNEQFF. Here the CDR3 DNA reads TGTGCCAGCACTCCCGGGGGCGGGGCGCCGTACAATGAGCAGTTCTTC.

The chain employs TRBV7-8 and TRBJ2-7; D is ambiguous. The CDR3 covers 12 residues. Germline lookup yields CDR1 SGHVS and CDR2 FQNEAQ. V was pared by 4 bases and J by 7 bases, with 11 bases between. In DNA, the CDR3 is TGTGCCAGCAGCTCCCCCCTAGTGGAGCAGTACTTC. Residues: CASSSPLVEQYF.

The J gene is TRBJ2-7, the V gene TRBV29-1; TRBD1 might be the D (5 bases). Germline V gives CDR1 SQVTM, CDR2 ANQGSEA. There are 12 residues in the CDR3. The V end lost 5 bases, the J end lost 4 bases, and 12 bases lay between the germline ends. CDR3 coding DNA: TGCAGCGTTCAGGGTGACTCATACGAGCAGTACTTC. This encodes CSVQGDSYEQYF.

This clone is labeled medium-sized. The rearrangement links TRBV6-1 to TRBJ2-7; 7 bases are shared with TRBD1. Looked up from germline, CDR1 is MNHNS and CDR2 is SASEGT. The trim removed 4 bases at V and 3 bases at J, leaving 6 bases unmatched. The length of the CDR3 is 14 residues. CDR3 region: CASSVQGQLYEQYF. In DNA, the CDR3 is TGTGCCAGCAGTGTCCAGGGACAGCTCTACGAGCAGTACTTC.

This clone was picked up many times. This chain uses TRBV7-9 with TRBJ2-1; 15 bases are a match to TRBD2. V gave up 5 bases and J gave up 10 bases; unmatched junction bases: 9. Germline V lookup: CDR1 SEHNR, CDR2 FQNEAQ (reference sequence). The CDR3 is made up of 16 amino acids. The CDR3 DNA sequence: TGTGCCAGCAGCCCAAGGACTAGCGGGAGGGCCAGGGAGCAGTTCTTC. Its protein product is CASSPRTSGRAREQFF.

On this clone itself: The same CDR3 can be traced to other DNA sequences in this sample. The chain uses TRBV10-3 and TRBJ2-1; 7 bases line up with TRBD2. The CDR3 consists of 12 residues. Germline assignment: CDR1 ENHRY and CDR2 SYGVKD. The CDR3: CAISTSGDEQFF. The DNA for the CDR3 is TGTGCAATAAGTACGAGCGGGGATGAGCAGTTCTTC.

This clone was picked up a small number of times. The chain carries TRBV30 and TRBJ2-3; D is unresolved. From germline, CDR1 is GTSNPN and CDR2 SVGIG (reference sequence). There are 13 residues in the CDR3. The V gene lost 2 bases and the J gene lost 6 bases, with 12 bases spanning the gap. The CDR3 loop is CAWSRALGDTQYF. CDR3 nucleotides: TGTGCCTGGAGTCGAGCCCTGGGGGATACGCAGTATTTT.